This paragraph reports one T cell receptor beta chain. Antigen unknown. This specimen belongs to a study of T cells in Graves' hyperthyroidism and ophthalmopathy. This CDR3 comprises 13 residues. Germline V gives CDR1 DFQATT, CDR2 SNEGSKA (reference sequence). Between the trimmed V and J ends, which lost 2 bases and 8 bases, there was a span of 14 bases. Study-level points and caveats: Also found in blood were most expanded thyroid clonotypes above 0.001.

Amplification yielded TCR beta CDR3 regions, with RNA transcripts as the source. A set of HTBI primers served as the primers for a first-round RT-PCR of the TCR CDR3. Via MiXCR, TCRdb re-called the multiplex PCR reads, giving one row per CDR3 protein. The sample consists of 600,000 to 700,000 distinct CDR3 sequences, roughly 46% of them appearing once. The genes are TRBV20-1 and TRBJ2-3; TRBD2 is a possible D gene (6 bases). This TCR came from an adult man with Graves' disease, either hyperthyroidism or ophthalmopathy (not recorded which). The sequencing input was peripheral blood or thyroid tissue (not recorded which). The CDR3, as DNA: TGCAGTGCTAGAAGTGGGGGGTTGATTACGCAGTATTTT. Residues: CSARSGGLITQYF.